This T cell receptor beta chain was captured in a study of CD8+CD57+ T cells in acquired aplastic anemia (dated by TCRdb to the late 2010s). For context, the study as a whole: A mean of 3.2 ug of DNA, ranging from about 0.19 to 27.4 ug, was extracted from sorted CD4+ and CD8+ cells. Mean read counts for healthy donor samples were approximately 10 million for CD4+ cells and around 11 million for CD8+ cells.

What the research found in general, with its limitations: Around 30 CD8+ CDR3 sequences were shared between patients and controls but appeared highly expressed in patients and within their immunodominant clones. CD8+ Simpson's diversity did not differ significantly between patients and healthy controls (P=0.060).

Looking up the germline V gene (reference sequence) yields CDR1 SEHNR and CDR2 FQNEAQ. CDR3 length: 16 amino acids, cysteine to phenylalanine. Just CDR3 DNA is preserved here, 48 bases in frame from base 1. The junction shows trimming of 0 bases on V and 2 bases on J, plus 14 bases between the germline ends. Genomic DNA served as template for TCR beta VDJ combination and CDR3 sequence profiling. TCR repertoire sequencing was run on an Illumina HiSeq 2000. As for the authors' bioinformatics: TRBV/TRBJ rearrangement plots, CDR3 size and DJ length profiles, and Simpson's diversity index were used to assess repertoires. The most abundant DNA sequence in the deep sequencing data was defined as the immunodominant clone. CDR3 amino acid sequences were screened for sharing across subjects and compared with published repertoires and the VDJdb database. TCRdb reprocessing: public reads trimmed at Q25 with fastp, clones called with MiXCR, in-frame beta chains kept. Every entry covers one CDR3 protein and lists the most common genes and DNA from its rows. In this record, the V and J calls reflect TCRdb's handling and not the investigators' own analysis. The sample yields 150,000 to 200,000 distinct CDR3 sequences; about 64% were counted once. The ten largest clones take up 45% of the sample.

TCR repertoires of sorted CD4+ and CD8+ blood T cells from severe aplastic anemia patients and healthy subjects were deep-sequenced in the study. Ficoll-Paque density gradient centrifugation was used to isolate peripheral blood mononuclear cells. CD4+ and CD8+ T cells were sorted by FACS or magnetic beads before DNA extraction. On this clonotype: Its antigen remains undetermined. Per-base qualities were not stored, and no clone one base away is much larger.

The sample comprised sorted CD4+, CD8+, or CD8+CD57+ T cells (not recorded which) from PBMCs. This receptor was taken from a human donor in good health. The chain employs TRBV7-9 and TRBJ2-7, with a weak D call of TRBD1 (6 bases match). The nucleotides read TGTGCCAGCAGCTTAGCCTCCGAGGGGGTTGCCTACGAGCAGTACTTC. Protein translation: CASSLASEGVAYEQYF.